This T cell receptor beta chain was sequenced for a study of T cell responses to AZD1222 COVID-19 vaccine. Study-wide results and limits: Baseline antibody screening turned up just 6 or 7 seropositive AZD1222 recipients. Vaccine-associated CD4 TCRs spanned spike, dominant at 160-218 and 743-854. Regions left unmutated in variants are reportedly the target of nearly half of spike-specific TCRs.

This table comes from immunoSEQ multiplex PCR, and its TCRdb copy is limited to in-frame clones, with some not included. Of under 80,000 clones listed, 70% to 90% are singletons. V was trimmed by 5 bases and J by 7 bases, leaving 12 bases between them. The CDR3 spans 14 residues. Germline CDR1 and CDR2: ENHRY and SYGVKD. Remarks on this clone: What it binds is unknown.

The TCR originated in an adult who received the AZD1222 COVID-19 vaccine. The input for sequencing was peripheral blood, taken 28 days after the second AZD1222 dose. The chain uses TRBV10-3 and TRBJ1-6; D gene ambiguous. The chain's CDR3 is CAISMEFGNSPLHF. Here the CDR3 DNA reads TGTGCCATCAGTATGGAATTCGGGAATTCACCCCTCCACTTT.